This TCR beta chain was observed in a study of blood T cell repertoires in COVID-19. Germline loops: CDR1 SQVTM, CDR2 ANQGSEA. Trimming took 8 bases from V and 5 from J, leaving 13 bases between them. The CDR3 has 12 residues. Measured with immunoSEQ multiplex PCR; TCRdb has only the in-frame clones, and not every one. The sample consists of roughly 150,000 clones, roughly 80% of them appearing once. The V and J genes are TRBV29-1 and TRBJ2-1; tentatively, D is TRBD1 (6 bases). Sequencing was carried out using PBMCs or T cells enriched from blood (not recorded which). The receptor was isolated from an older woman who had recovered from COVID-19. CDR3 bases: TGCAGCACGCTGGACAGTCACAATGAGCAGTTCTTC. Protein product: CSTLDSHNEQFF.